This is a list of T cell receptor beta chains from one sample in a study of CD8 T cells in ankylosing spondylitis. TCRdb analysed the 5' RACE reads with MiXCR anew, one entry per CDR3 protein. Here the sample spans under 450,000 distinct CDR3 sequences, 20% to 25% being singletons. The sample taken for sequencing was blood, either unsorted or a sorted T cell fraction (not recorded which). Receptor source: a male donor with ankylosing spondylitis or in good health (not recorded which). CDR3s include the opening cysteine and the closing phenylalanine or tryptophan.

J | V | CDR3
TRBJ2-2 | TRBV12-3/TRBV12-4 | CASSPLGGPTGELFF
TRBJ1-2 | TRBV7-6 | CASSLEPGTAYGYTF
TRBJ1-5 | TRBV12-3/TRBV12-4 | CASTSFYNQPQHF
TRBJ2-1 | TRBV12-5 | CASGFQGASVNEQFF
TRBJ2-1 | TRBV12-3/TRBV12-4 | CASSTYRGLAGGMFF
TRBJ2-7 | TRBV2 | CASSEGGQRYEQYF
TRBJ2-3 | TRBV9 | CASSVSGVSTDTQYF
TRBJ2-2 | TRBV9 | CASSVEKGVANTGELFF
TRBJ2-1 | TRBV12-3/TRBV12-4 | CASSLGVSGGTEQFF
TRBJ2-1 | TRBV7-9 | CASSLDSRVNEQFF
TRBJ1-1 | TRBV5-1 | CASSQGTEPEAFF
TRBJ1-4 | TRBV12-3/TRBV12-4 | CASSLGPGLGEKLFF
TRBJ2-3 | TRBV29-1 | CSVARTDTQYF
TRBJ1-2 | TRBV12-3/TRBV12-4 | CASSFGGYGYTF
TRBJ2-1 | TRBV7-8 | CASSLAGGGPLVNEQFF
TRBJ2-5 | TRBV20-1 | CSAQGSETQYF
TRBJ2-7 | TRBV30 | CAWSDPLAGETYEQYF
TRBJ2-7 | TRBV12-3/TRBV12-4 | CASSSSITYEQYF
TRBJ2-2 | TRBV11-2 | CASSSKGQGTNTGELFF
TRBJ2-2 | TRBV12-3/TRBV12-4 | CASSLVREPGELFF
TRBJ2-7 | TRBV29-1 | CSVEQSSYEQYF
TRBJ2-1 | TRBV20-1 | CSAITWSSYNEQFF
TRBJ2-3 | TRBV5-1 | CASSLVRTTFTDTQYF
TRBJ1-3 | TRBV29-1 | CSVELVGALGNTIYF
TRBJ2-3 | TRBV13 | CASSSGTSGGPSTDTQYF
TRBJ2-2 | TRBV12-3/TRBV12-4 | CASRYRASGELFF
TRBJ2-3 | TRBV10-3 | CATQGGEGTDTQYF
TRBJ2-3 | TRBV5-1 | CASSLVAGTVTDTQYF
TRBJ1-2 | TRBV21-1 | CASSKGCLGRRAYGYTF
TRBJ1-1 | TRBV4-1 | CASSHGLGTEGNTEAFF
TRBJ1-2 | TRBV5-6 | CASSPGQGYYGYTF
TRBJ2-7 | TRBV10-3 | CTISERERAYEQYF
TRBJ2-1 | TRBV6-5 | CASSYGTKYNEQFF
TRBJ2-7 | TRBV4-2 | CASSQTEVRGPYEQYF
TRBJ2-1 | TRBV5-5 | CASSSHPGGEQFF
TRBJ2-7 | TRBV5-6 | CASSWGTAEQYF
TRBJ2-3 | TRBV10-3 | CAILKGTDTQYF
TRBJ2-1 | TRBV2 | CASSEGTNVWDEQFF
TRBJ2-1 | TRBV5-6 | CANIKRAGGSYNEQFF
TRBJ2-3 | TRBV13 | CASSLTALTDTQYF
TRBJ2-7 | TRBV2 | CASSGLEMWGEQYF
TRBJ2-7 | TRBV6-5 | CASSYLGVAGGEQYF
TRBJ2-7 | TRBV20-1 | CSARPSYEQYF
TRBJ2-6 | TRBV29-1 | CSVVTGSGANVLTF
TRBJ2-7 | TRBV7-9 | CASSVRDIRSHEQYF